The 32 T cell receptor beta chains given below trace back to one sample, sequenced in a study of blood T cell repertoires in COVID-19. Clones were read by immunoSEQ multiplex PCR, and TCRdb kept only the in-frame ones, dropping some. The data hold under 170,000 clones, with roughly nine tenths observed a single time. Sequencing used peripheral blood. The receptors stem from a woman in her sixties with active or convalescent COVID-19.

This clone was observed a single time. Other DNA sequences in this specimen translate into the identical CDR3. This sequence joins TRBV5-1 and TRBJ2-1, with TRBD1 matching 11 bases. The V segment lost 3 bases and the J segment 2 bases; nucleotides outside the gene matches: 1. Germline CDR1 and CDR2: SGHRS and YFSETQ. The CDR3 spans 15 residues. CDR3 nucleotide sequence: TGCGCCAGCAGCTCGGGACAGGGGGCCTACAATGAGCAGTTCTTC. Translation: CASSSGQGAYNEQFF.

The chain recombines TRBV19 with TRBJ2-1; TRBD1 aligns across 7 bases. There are 13 residues in the CDR3. The V segment lost 6 bases and the J segment 8 bases; nucleotides outside the gene matches: 7. Germline V gene lookup returns CDR1 LNHDA and CDR2 SQIVND (reference sequence). This chain's CDR3 is CASRVRQGDEQFF. The CDR3 DNA follows: TGTGCCAGTAGGGTCCGACAGGGCGATGAGCAGTTCTTC.

In DNA, the CDR3 is TGTGCCAGCAGTTCGGGGATTAATGAAAAACTGTTTTTT. Protein product: CASSSGINEKLFF. V usage is TRBV12-3 or TRBV12-4 and J usage is TRBJ1-4; D remains ambiguous. Trimming left V 4 bases short and J 4 bases short, with 7 bases between. CDR3 size: 13 residues.

The chain uses TRBV7-3 and TRBJ2-1; 7 bases agree with TRBD2. V shed 2 bases, J shed 13 bases, and the junction held 8 bases outside the gene matches. CDR1 and CDR2 from the germline V gene are SGHTA and FQGTGA. This CDR3 has 13 residues. In DNA, the CDR3 is TGTGCCAGCAGCTTAGGGGGGGTAGGACGCCAGTTCTTC. Its translation: CASSLGGVGRQFF. Full variable domain (remainder filled in from reference TRBV7-3 and TRBJ2-1): GAGVSQTPSNKVTEKGKYVELRCDPISGHTALYWYRQSLGQGPEFLIYFQGTGAADDSGLPNDRFFAVRPEGSVSTLKIQRTERGDSAVYLCASSLGGVGRQFFGPGTRLTVL.

The genes are TRBV9 and TRBJ2-3; 14 bases agree with TRBD2. The CDR3 sequence is 16 residues long. Germline-derived CDR1 and CDR2 are SGDLS and YYNGEE. V shed 2 bases, J shed 4 bases, and the junction held 3 bases outside the gene matches. The CDR3 bases are TGTGCCAGCAGCGTGACTAGCGGGGGGGGACCAGATACGCAGTATTTT. The encoded protein is CASSVTSGGGPDTQYF.

The chain combines TRBV4-1 with TRBJ2-1; 9 nucleotides align to TRBD2. This CDR3 region has 17 residues. The trim removed 1 base at V and 6 bases at J, leaving 10 bases unmatched. Germline assignment: CDR1 MGHRA and CDR2 YSYEKL. CDR3 loop: CASSQGRSSRGGNEQFF. The CDR3 DNA reads TGCGCCAGCAGCCAAGGTCGATCGTCGCGGGGGGGCAATGAGCAGTTCTTC.

The chain links TRBV7-8 to TRBJ1-4; D call uncertain. The V end lost 1 base, the J end lost 0 bases, and 6 bases lay between the germline ends. The CDR3 extends over 15 amino acids. Germline V gives CDR1 SGHVS, CDR2 FQNEAQ. The CDR3 DNA follows: TGTGCCAGCAGCTTAGTGTCAGCAACTAATGAAAAACTGTTTTTT. It encodes CASSLVSATNEKLFF.

The chain uses TRBV2 and TRBJ1-2, with 7 bases lining up with TRBD1. The germline V gene has CDR1 SNHLY and CDR2 FYNNEI. This CDR3 is 14 amino acids long. V was clipped by 6 bases and J by 8 bases; unmatched bases: 12. As DNA, the CDR3 is TGTGCCAGCAGCGTCGGACAGGTCGTCGGGGGCTACACCTTC. Translation: CASSVGQVVGGYTF.

This chain uses TRBV9 with TRBJ2-2; 8 positions match TRBD2. CDR1 and CDR2 from the germline V gene are SGDLS and YYNGEE. The CDR3 length is 16 residues. Unmatched junction bases numbered 6, after V lost 5 bases and J lost 0 bases. CDR3 in amino acids: CASSASRGANTGELFF. The CDR3 nucleotides are TGTGCCAGCAGTGCATCGCGGGGGGCGAACACCGGGGAGCTGTTTTTT.

This rearrangement joins TRBV11-2 to TRBJ2-7; TRBD2 matches 14 bases. This CDR3 is built from 16 residues. V trimming: 3 bases; J trimming: 7 bases; junction bases outside the gene matches: 8. CDR1 SGHAT and CDR2 FQNNGV come from the germline V gene. The CDR3 spells CASSLERGLAGEEQYF. CDR3 coding DNA: TGTGCCAGCAGCTTGGAGAGGGGACTAGCGGGGGAAGAGCAGTACTTC.

The genes are TRBV10-3 and TRBJ2-5, with TRBD1 matching over 7 bases. V lost 6 bases, J lost 3 bases, and 1 base stayed unmatched. The CDR3 is 12 residues long. Germline V gene lookup returns CDR1 ENHRY and CDR2 SYGVKD. DNA of the CDR3: TGTGCCATCAGGGGGACAGAAGAGACCCAGTACTTC. It specifies CAIRGTEETQYF.

The chain joins TRBV6-2 or TRBV6-3 to TRBJ2-7; 7 bases agree with TRBD2. With V trimmed by 8 bases and J by 3 bases, 7 bases remained unmatched. CDR3 size: 13 residues. Germline CDR1 and CDR2: MNHEY and SVGEGT. The CDR3 DNA sequence: TGTGCCAGCTGTTGCGGGAGCGACTACGAGCAGTACTTC. Amino acids: CASCCGSDYEQYF.

The chain couples TRBV7-9 to TRBJ2-1; D gene ambiguous. Germline CDR1 reads SEHNR; CDR2 reads FQNEAQ (reference sequence). Trimming pared 5 bases from V and 5 bases from J, leaving 13 bases between. The CDR3 spans 14 residues. Written as DNA, the CDR3 is TGTGCCAGCAGCCTTACACCTCAAAACAATGAGCAGTTCTTC. Translation gives CASSLTPQNNEQFF.

The rearrangement joins TRBV12-3 or TRBV12-4 to TRBJ1-2; 7 bases map to TRBD1. The V segment lost 6 bases and the J segment 5 bases; nucleotides outside the gene matches: 6. This CDR3 has 13 residues. As DNA, the CDR3 is TGTGCCAGCAGAGCTACAGGGGAATATGGCTACACCTTC. Translated, it gives CASRATGEYGYTF.

This clone has more than one count but fewer than ten. The V gene is TRBV28, the J gene TRBJ1-2, with TRBD1 matching over 7 bases. V was pared by 10 bases and J by 0 bases, with 14 bases of the junction left unmatched. CDR3 size: 16 residues. Germline values: CDR1 MDHEN, CDR2 SYDVKM. CDR3: CATPSQGGTANYGYTF. CDR3 nucleotides: TGTGCCACCCCCTCCCAGGGCGGGACAGCTAACTATGGCTACACCTTC.

The CDR3, as DNA: TGTGCCAGCAGCTTTTGGGCGGGTGAGACCCAGTACTTC. This sequence encodes CASSFWAGETQYF. The chain is built from TRBV5-6 and TRBJ2-5; tentatively, D is TRBD2 (5 bases). Trimming cost V 2 bases and J 5 bases, with 10 bases left between them. The CDR3 consists of 13 residues. Germline assignment: CDR1 SGHDT and CDR2 YYEEEE.

V usage is TRBV12-3 or TRBV12-4 and J usage is TRBJ1-1; D perhaps matches TRBD1 (6 bases). There are 13 residues in the CDR3. Trimming cost V 3 bases and J 3 bases, with 8 bases left between them. In DNA form, the CDR3 reads TGTGCCAGCAGTTTGGCAGGGGACACTGAAGCTTTCTTT. Amino acid sequence: CASSLAGDTEAFF.

The chain carries TRBV2 and TRBJ1-4; TRBD1 matches 8 bases. The germline V gene encodes CDR1 SNHLY and CDR2 FYNNEI. The V gene end was trimmed by 8 bases and the J gene end by 3 bases; junction bases not matched to a gene: 8. CDR3 size: 15 residues. This chain's CDR3 is CASVSNRGANEKLFF. In nucleotides, the CDR3 is TGTGCCAGCGTATCAAACAGGGGGGCTAATGAAAAACTGTTTTTT.

The rearrangement links TRBV18 to TRBJ2-2; 8 bases match TRBD1. CDR1 and CDR2 from the germline V gene are KGHSH and LQKENI. V lost 11 bases and J lost 5; bases outside the gene matches: 10. The CDR3 length is 14 residues. In DNA form, the CDR3 reads TGTGCCGGGCACGACAGGGGTCGTACCGGGGAGCTGTTTTTT. The encoded protein is CAGHDRGRTGELFF.

This clone occurred once. The gene calls are TRBV4-3 and TRBJ1-5; 12 bases are shared with TRBD1. V was pared by 0 bases and J by 6 bases, with 6 bases of the junction left unmatched. Germline loops: CDR1 LGHNA, CDR2 YSLEER. This CDR3 is built from 17 residues. The CDR3 sequence is CASSQDLGQGATQPQHF. The CDR3 nucleotides read TGCGCCAGCAGCCAAGATTTGGGACAGGGGGCCACTCAGCCCCAGCATTTT.

The chain joins TRBV18 to TRBJ1-6; D not resolved. Germline V lookup: CDR1 KGHSH, CDR2 LQKENI. The CDR3 spans 15 residues. V gave up 2 bases and J gave up 7 bases, with 12 bases separating them. CDR3 region: CASSPGEVRNSPLHF. The CDR3 nucleotides read TGTGCCAGCTCACCAGGCGAGGTGCGGAATTCACCCCTCCACTTT.

This clone was observed a few times. V is TRBV18 and J is TRBJ1-1, with TRBD1 matching 7 bases. Losses at the gene ends were 2 bases for V and 4 bases for J; bases not matched to a gene: 4. The CDR3 covers 14 residues. Looked up from germline, CDR1 is KGHSH and CDR2 is LQKENI. CDR3 protein: CASSPGQGGTEAFF. CDR3 nucleotides: TGTGCCAGCTCACCAGGGCAGGGGGGCACTGAAGCTTTCTTT.

The V gene is TRBV3-1 (or the pseudogene TRBV3-2), the J gene TRBJ1-2, with D possibly matching TRBD1 (6 bases). The CDR3 length is 16 residues. Germline values: CDR1 LGHDT, CDR2 YNNKEL (reference sequence). The germline V and J ends were trimmed by 5 bases and 2 bases, with 18 bases remaining between them. In nucleotides, the CDR3 is TGTGCCAGCAGCTCTATACAGGGTGCAGGCAACTATGGCTACACCTTC. Translated, it gives CASSSIQGAGNYGYTF.

This rearrangement joins TRBV7-9 to TRBJ1-1, with TRBD1 as a possible D gene (6 bases). This CDR3 comprises 15 residues. Germline values: CDR1 SEHNR, CDR2 FQNEAQ (reference sequence). V was cut by 4 bases and J by 6 bases, with 18 bases left in between. The CDR3 bases are TGTGCCAGCAGCTCGTACGAACAGGGTATCGCTGAAGCTTTCTTT. Its translation: CASSSYEQGIAEAFF.

V usage is TRBV7-2 and J usage is TRBJ2-3; the match to TRBD2 covers 8 bases. CDR3 length: 16 amino acids. Germline V gene lookup returns CDR1 SGHTA and CDR2 FQGNSA. Trimming took 4 bases from V and 2 from J; bases not matched to a gene: 8. CDR3 nucleotide sequence: TGTGCCAGCAGCTCTCCCGGGGGGGCCATCACAGATACGCAGTATTTT. The encoded protein is CASSSPGGAITDTQYF. Supplemented by reference TRBV7-2 and TRBJ2-3, the full variable domain reads GAGVSQSPSNKVTEKGKDVELRCDPISGHTALYWYRQSLGQGLEFLIYFQGNSAPDKSGLPSDRFSAERTGGSVSTLTIQRTQQEDSAVYLCASSSPGGAITDTQYFGPGTRLTVL.

The chain has TRBV21-1 and TRBJ1-1; the table's D call TRBD1 went unverified against the DNA. TRBV21-1 is a recognized pseudogene. The CDR3 sequence is 17 residues long. CDR3 sequence reads: CASSNSPPGQMNTEAFF. CDR3 nucleotide sequence: TGTGCCAGCAGCAACTCACCTCCGGGACAAATGAACACTGAAGCTTTCTTT.

The rearrangement joins TRBV7-2 to TRBJ1-6; 7 bases align to TRBD1. V gave up 8 bases and J gave up 6 bases; unmatched junction bases: 7. Germline V gene lookup returns CDR1 SGHTA and CDR2 FQGNSA. The CDR3 is made up of 14 amino acids. In DNA, the CDR3 is TGTGCCAGCGGATTACAGGGGAGTAATTCACCCCTCCACTTT. Translation gives CASGLQGSNSPLHF.

The gene calls are TRBV5-1 and TRBJ2-7; a weak D match, TRBD1 (6 bases). This CDR3 spans 13 amino acids. Germline-derived CDR1 and CDR2 are SGHRS and YFSETQ. Trimming pared 4 bases from V and 3 bases from J, leaving 11 bases between. CDR3 in amino acids: CASSPLTGYEQYF. The CDR3 region has the DNA TGCGCCAGCAGCCCCTTGACAGGCTACGAGCAGTACTTC.

The rearrangement joins TRBV10-2 to TRBJ2-5; D might be TRBD2 (7 bases). CDR1 is WSHSY and CDR2 is SAAADI in the germline V gene. This CDR3 contains 15 residues. The V end was cut by 0 bases, the J end by 3 bases, with 11 bases between. DNA of the CDR3: TGCGCCAGCAGTGAGTCGGGAGGGGGGAAAGAGACCCAGTACTTC. It encodes CASSESGGGKETQYF.

The rearrangement links TRBV19 to TRBJ2-7; perhaps TRBD1 as D (5 bases). Trimming left V 9 bases short and J 2 bases short, with 17 bases between. CDR1 is LNHDA, CDR2 SQIVND, per germline (reference sequence). The CDR3 is 14 residues long. CDR3 sequence: CASRAGNTAYEQYF. The CDR3 nucleotides read TGTGCCAGCCGTGCAGGGAATACTGCCTACGAGCAGTACTTC. Filled out from reference TRBV19 and TRBJ2-7, the complete variable domain reads DGGITQSPKYLFRKEGQNVTLSCEQNLNHDAMYWYRQDPGQGLRLIYYSQIVNDFQKGDIAEGYSVSREKKESFPLTVTSAQKNPTAFYLCASRAGNTAYEQYFGPGTRLTVT.

The chain is built from TRBV10-3 and TRBJ2-1; D possibly corresponds to TRBD2 (7 bases). CDR1 is ENHRY, CDR2 SYGVKD, per germline. The germline V and J ends were trimmed by 10 bases and 6 bases, with 16 bases remaining between them. The CDR3 runs 13 residues. CDR3 DNA sequence: TGTGCCAGTAGGGGGGGGGAACGCAATGAGCAGTTCTTC. Amino acid sequence: CASRGGERNEQFF.

This chain connects TRBV10-3 to TRBJ2-3; possible D gene TRBD2, 5 bases. The V and J ends lost 8 bases and 3 bases respectively, with 12 bases between them. Germline values: CDR1 ENHRY, CDR2 SYGVKD. The CDR3 runs to 13 residues. In DNA form, the CDR3 reads TGTGCCATCGGCGGGCAGACGACAGATACGCAGTATTTT. Protein: CAIGGQTTDTQYF.